The present TCR beta chain was sequenced within a study of T cells in tumors after PD-1 blockade. Looking at the study overall: Peripheral blood samples averaged around 40,000 unique clonotypes and about 120,000 templates.

The assay was immunoSEQ multiplex PCR, and TCRdb's table has in-frame clones only and misses some. Of about 60,000 clones in the sample, approximately 79% were seen once. Regarding this clone: What it recognizes is unknown.

Germline CDR1 and CDR2: LGHDT and YNNKEL (reference sequence). V lost 0 bases to trimming and J lost 10 bases, with 13 bases between them. The CDR3 covers 15 residues. Study results and caveats: About 41% of tumor TCR clonotypes were also found in blood.

The sequence was obtained from a human donor with basal cell carcinoma. The sample in question was PBMCs, obtained after anti-PD-1 treatment. The chain combines TRBV3-1 (or the pseudogene TRBV3-2) with TRBJ1-6; no firm D call. CDR3 nucleotide sequence: TGTGCCAGCAGCCAAGATTTGGGTTTTGGGTCACCCCTCCACTTT. It codes for CASSQDLGFGSPLHF.